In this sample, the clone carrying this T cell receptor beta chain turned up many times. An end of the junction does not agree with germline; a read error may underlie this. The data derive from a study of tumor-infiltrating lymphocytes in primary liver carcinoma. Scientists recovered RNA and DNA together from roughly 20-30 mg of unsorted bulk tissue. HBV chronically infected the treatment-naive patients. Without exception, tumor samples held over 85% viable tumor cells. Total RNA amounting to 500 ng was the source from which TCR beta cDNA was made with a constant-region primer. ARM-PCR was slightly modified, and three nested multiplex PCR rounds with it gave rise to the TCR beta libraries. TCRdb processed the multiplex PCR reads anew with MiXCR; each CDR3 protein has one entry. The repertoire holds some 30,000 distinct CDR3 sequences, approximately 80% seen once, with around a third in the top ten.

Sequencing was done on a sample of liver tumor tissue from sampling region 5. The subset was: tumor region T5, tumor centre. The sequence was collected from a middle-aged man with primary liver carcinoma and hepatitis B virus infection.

The CDR3 DNA reads TGCAGCGGACTCACCCGGGGGATGGAGACCCAGTACTTT. It translates to CSGLTRGMETQYF. The rearrangement uses TRBV29-1 and TRBJ2-5; a possible D gene is TRBD2 (6 bases). Germline CDR1 is SQVTM and CDR2 is ANQGSEA. The CDR3 runs to 13 residues.